The clone carrying this T cell receptor (beta chain) was recorded at least ten times. Its antigen is undetermined. This record belongs to a study of T cells in Graves' hyperthyroidism and ophthalmopathy. Across the whole study: At initial diagnosis, before any treatment had begun, peripheral blood was obtained. Study results and caveats: In the analysis, a 13 V-J model separated ophthalmopathy from stable hyperthyroidism.

Participants, patients aged 18 to 65, had newly diagnosed hyperthyroidism with a duration under 2 months. The blood sample predates any ophthalmopathy symptoms, coming from first hyperthyroidism diagnosis. V lost 1 base, J lost 2 bases, and 2 bases stayed unmatched. This CDR3 spans 14 amino acids. Germline V CDR1 and CDR2: KGHSH, LQKENI. TCR beta CDR3 sequences were amplified from RNA transcripts. A set of HTBI primers served as the primers for a first-round RT-PCR of the TCR CDR3. TCRdb reprocessed the multiplex PCR reads via MiXCR and lists one record per CDR3 protein. The table has more than 550,000 distinct CDR3 sequences, around a sixth seen once; the top ten hold 15% to 20%.

The TCR was taken from a woman between 50 and 59 years old with Graves' hyperthyroidism that later progressed to Graves' ophthalmopathy. Sequencing was carried out using blood. The rearrangement joins TRBV18 to TRBJ2-7, with 7 nucleotides matching TRBD2. CDR3 in amino acids: CASSPQREPYEQYF. The CDR3 nucleotides read TGTGCCAGCTCACCACAGCGGGAACCCTACGAGCAGTACTTC. Using reference TRBV18 and TRBJ2-7 for the parts outside the CDR3, the full variable domain is NAGVMQNPRHLVRRRGQEARLRCSPMKGHSHVYWYRQLPEEGLKFMVYLQKENIIDESGMPKERFSAEFPKEGPSILRIQQVVRGDSAAYFCASSPQREPYEQYFGPGTRLTVT.